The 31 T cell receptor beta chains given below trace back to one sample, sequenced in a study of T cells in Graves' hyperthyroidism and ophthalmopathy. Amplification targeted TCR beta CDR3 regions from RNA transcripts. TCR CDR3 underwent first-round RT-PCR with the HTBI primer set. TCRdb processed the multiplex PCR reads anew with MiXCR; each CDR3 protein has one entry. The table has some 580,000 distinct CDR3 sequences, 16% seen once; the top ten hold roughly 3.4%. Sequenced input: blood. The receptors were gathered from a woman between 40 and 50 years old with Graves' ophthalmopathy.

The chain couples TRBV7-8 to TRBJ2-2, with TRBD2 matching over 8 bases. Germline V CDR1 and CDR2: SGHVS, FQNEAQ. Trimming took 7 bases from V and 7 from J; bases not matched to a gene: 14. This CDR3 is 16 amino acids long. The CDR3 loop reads CASTPRTGTRDGELFF. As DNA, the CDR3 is TGTGCCAGCACCCCCCGGACCGGGACTAGGGACGGGGAGCTGTTTTTT.

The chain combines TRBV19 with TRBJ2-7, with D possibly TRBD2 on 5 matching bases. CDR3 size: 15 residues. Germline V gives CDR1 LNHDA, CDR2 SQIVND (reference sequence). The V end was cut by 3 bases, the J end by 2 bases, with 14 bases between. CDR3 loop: CASSIGSFGTYEQYF. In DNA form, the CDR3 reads TGTGCCAGTAGTATTGGGTCATTCGGGACCTACGAGCAGTACTTC.

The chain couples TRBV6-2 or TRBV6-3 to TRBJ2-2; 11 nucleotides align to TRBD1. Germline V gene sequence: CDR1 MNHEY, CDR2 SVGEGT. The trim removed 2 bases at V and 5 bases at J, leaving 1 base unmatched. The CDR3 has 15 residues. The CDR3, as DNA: TGTGCCAGCAGTTACGGGGACAGGGGGACCGGGGAGCTGTTTTTT. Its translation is CASSYGDRGTGELFF.

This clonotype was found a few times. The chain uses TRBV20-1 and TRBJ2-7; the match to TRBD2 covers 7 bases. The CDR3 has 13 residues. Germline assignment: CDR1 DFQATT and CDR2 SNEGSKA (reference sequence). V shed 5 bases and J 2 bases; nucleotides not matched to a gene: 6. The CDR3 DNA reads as TGCAGTGCTTCCAGCGGGATGACCTACGAGCAGTACTTC. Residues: CSASSGMTYEQYF.

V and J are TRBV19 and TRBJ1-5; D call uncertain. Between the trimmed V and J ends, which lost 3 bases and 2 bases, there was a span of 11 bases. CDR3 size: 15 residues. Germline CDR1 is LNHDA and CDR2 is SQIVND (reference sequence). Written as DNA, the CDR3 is TGTGCCAGTAGTATTTTTTCGGGAGGCAATCAGCCCCAGCATTTT. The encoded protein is CASSIFSGGNQPQHF.

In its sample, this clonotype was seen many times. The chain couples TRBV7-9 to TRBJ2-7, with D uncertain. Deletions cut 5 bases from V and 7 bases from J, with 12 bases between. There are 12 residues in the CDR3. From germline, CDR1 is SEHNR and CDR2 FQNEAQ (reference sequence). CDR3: CASSPQTREQYF. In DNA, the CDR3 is TGTGCCAGCAGCCCCCAGACTCGAGAGCAGTACTTC. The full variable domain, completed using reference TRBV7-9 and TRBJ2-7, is DTGVSQNPRHKITKRGQNVTFRCDPISEHNRLYWYRQTLGQGPEFLTYFQNEAQLEKSRLLSDRFSAERPKGSFSTLEIQRTEQGDSAMYLCASSPQTREQYFGPGTRLTVT.

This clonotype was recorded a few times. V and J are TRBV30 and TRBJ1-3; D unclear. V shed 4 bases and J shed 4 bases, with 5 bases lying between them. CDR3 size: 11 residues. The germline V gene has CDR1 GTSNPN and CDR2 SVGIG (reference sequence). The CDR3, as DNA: TGTGCCTGGACGGTGGGAAACACCATATATTTT. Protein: CAWTVGNTIYF.

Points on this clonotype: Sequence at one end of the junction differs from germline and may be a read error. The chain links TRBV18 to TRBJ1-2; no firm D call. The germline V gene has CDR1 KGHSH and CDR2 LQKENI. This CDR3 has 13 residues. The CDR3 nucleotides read TGTGCCAGCTCACCAGAGAACGTCAATGGCTGCACCTTC. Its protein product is CASSPENVNGCTF. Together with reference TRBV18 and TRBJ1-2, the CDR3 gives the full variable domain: NAGVMQNPRHLVRRRGQEARLRCSPMKGHSHVYWYRQLPEEGLKFMVYLQKENIIDESGMPKERFSAEFPKEGPSILRIQQVVRGDSAAYFCASSPENVNGCTFGSGTRLTVV.

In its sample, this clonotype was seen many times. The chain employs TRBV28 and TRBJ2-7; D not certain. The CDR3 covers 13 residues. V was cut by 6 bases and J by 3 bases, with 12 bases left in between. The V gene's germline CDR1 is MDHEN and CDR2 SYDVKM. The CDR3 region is CASRNPAYYEQYF. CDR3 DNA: TGTGCCAGCAGAAACCCAGCATACTACGAGCAGTACTTC.

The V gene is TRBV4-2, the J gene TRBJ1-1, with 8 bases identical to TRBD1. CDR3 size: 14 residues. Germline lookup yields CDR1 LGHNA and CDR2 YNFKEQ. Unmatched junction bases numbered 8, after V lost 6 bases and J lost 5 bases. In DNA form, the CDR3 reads TGTGCCAGCAGAAAGGACAGGGTGGGGACTGAAGCTTTCTTT. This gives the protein CASRKDRVGTEAFF.

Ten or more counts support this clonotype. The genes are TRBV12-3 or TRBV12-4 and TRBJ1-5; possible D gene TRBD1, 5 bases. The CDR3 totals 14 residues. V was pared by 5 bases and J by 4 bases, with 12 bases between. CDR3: CASSQQGTNQPQHF. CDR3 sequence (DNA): TGTGCCAGCAGTCAGCAGGGAACTAATCAGCCCCAGCATTTT.

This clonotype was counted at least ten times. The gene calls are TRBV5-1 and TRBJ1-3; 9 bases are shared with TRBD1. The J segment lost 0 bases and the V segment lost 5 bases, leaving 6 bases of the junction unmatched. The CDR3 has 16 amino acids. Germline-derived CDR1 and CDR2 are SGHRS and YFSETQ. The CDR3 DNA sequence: TGCGCCAGCAGACAGGGACAGGGAGGCTCTGGAAACACCATATATTTT. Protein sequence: CASRQGQGGSGNTIYF.

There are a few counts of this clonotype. The CDR3 here is CATSKIGGSEQFF. The CDR3 nucleotides read TGTGCCACCAGCAAAATAGGTGGAAGTGAGCAGTTCTTC. This chain links TRBV15 with TRBJ2-1; D gene ambiguous. The CDR3 length is 13 residues. The germline gives CDR1 LNHNV, CDR2 YYDKDF (reference sequence). The germline V and J ends were trimmed by 4 bases and 9 bases, with 13 bases remaining between them.

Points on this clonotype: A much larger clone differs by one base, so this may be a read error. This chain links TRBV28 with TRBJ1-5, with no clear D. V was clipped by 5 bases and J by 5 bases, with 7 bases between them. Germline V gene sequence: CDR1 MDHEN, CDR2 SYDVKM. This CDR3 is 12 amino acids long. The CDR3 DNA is TGTGCCAGCAGTACCAACTATCAGCCCCAGCATTTT. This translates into CASSTNYQPQHF.

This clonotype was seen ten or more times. The CDR3: CASSVDSTKPVLTQYF. In DNA, the CDR3 is TGTGCCAGCAGCGTGGACAGTACGAAACCCGTACTGACCCAGTACTTC. This rearrangement joins TRBV7-2 to TRBJ2-5, with D tentatively TRBD1 (6 bases). The CDR3 consists of 16 residues. The ends were cut back, 5 bases at V and 7 bases at J, with 23 bases in the middle. In germline, CDR1 is SGHTA, CDR2 FQGNSA.

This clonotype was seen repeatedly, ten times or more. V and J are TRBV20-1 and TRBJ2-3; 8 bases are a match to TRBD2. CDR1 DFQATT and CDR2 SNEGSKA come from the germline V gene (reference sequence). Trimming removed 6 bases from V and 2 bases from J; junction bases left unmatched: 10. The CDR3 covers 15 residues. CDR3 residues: CSAAAGAGATDTQYF. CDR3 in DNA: TGCAGTGCGGCTGCTGGAGCGGGGGCCACAGATACGCAGTATTTT.

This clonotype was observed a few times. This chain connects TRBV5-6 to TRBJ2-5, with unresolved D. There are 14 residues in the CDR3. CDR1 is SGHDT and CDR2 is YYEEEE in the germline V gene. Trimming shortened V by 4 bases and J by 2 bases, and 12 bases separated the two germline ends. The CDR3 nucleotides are TGTGCCAGCAGCCGTGGTACCGGACAAGAGACCCAGTACTTC. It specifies CASSRGTGQETQYF.

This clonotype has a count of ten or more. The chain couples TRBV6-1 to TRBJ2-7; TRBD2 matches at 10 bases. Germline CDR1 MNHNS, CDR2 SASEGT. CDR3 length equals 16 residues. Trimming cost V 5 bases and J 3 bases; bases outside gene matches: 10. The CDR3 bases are TGTGCCAGCAGTCCCCGGTCTAGCGGGAGAGTCTACGAGCAGTACTTC. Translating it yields CASSPRSSGRVYEQYF.

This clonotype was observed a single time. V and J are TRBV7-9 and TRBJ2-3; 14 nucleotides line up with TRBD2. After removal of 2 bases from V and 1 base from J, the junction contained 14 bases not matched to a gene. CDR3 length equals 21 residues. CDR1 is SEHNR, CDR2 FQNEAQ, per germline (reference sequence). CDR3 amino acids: CASSLSAGGLAGVIGTDTQYF. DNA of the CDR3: TGTGCCAGCAGCTTAAGTGCCGGGGGACTAGCGGGAGTGATCGGCACAGATACGCAGTATTTT. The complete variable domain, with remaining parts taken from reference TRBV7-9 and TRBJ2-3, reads DTGVSQNPRHKITKRGQNVTFRCDPISEHNRLYWYRQTLGQGPEFLTYFQNEAQLEKSRLLSDRFSAERPKGSFSTLEIQRTEQGDSAMYLCASSLSAGGLAGVIGTDTQYFGPGTRLTVL.

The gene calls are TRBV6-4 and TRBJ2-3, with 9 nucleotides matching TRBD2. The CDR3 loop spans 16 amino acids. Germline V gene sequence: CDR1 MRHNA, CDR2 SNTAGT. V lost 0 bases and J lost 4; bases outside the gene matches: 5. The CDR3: CASSDSTSGGADTQYF. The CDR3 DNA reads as TGTGCCAGCAGTGACTCGACTAGCGGTGGTGCAGATACGCAGTATTTT.

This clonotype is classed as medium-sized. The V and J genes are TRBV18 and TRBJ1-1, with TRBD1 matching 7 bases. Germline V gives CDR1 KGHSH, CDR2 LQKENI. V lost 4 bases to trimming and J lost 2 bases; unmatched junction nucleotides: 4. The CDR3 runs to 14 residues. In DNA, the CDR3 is TGTGCCAGCTCACGAACAGGGGTCAACACTGAAGCTTTCTTT. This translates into CASSRTGVNTEAFF.

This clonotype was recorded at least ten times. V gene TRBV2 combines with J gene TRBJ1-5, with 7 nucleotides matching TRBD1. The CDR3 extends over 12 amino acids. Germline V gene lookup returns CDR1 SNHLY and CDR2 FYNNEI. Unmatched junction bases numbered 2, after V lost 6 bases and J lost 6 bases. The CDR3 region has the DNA TGTGCCAGCAGCAGACAGGGTCAGCCCCAGCATTTT. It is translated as CASSRQGQPQHF.

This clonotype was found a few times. This CDR3 reads CASSKTQYQPRGTDTQYF. CDR3 DNA: TGTGCCAGCAGCAAAACCCAATACCAACCCAGGGGGACAGATACGCAGTATTTT. V and J are TRBV6-1 and TRBJ2-3; 7 nucleotides agree with TRBD1. J was trimmed by 3 bases and V by 6 bases; bases with no gene match: 18. The germline gives CDR1 MNHNS, CDR2 SASEGT. This CDR3 comprises 18 residues.

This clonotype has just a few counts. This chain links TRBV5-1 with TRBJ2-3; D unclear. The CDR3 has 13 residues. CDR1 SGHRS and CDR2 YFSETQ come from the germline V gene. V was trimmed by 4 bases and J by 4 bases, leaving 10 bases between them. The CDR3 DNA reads TGCGCCAGCAGCAACCAGGAAGCAGATACGCAGTATTTT. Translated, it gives CASSNQEADTQYF.

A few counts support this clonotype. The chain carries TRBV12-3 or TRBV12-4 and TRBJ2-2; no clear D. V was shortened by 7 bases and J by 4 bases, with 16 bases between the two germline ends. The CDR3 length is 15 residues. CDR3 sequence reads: CASTLFMGSTGELFF. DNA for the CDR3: TGTGCCAGCACCCTTTTTATGGGCTCCACCGGGGAGCTGTTTTTT.

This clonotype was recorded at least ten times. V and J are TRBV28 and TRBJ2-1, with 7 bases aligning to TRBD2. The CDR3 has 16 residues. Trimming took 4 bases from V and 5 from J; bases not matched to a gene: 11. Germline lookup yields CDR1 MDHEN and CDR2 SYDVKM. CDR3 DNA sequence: TGTGCCAGCAGTTCCCCCCCGACTAGCAGAAACAATGAGCAGTTCTTC. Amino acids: CASSSPPTSRNNEQFF.

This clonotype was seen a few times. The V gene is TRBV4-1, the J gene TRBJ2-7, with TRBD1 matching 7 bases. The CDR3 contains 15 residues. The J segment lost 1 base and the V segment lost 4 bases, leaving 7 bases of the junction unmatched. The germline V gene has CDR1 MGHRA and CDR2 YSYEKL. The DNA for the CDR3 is TGCGCCAGCAGCCGAAACCGGGACAGATCCTACGAGCAGTACTTC. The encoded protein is CASSRNRDRSYEQYF.

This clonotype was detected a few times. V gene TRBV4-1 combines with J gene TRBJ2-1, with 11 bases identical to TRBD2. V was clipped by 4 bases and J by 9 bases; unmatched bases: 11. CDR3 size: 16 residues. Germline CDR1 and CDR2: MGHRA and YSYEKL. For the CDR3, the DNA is TGCGCCAGCAGCCCGAAGTTTACTAGCGGGAGTAGTGAGCAGTTCTTC. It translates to CASSPKFTSGSSEQFF.

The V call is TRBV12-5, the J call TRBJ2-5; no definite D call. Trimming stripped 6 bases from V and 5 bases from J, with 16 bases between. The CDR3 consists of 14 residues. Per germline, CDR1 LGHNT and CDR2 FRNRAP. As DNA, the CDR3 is TGTGCTAGTGGCCTAGATTCGAGACGGGAGACCCAGTACTTC. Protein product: CASGLDSRRETQYF.

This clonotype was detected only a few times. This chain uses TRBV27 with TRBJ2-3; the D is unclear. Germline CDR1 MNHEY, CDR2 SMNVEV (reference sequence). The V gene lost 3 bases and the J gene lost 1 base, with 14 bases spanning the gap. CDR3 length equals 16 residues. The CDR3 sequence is CASSFDPVRRTDTQYF. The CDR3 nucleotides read TGTGCCAGCAGTTTCGACCCGGTGCGGCGCACAGATACGCAGTATTTT.

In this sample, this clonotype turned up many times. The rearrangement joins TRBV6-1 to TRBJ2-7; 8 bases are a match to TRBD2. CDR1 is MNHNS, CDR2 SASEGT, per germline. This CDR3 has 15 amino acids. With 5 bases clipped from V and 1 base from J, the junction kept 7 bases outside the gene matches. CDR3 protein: CASSSPGGKSYEQYF. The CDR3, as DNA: TGTGCCAGCAGTTCTCCGGGAGGGAAATCCTACGAGCAGTACTTC.